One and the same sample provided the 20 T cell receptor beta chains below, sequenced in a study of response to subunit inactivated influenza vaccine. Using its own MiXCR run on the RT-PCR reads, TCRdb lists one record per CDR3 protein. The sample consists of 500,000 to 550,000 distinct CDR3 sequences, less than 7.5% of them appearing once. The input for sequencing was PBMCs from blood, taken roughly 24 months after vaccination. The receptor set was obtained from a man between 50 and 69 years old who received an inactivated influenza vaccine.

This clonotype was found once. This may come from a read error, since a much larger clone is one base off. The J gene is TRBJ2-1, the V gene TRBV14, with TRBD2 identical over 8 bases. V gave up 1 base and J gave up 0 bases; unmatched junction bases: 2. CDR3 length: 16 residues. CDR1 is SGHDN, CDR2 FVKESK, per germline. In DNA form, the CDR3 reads TGTGCCAGCAGCCAAGGTAGCGGGACCTCCTACAATGAGCAGTTCTTC. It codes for CASSQGSGTSYNEQFF.

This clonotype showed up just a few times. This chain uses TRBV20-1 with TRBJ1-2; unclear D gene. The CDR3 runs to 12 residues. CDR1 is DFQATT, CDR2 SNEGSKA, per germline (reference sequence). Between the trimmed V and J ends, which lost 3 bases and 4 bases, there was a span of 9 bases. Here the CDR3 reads CSASELLYGYTF. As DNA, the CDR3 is TGCAGTGCTAGTGAGCTTCTCTATGGCTACACCTTC.

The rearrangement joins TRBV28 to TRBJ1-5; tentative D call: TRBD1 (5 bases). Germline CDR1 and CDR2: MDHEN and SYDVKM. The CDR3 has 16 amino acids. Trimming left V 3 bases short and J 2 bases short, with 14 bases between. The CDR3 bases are TGTGCCAGCAGTTTTAACGCAGGGTTCGGCAATCAGCCCCAGCATTTT. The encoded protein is CASSFNAGFGNQPQHF. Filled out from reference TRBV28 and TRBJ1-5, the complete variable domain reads DVKVTQSSRYLVKRTGEKVFLECVQDMDHENMFWYRQDPGLGLRLIYFSYDVKMKEKGDIPEGYSVSREKKERFSLILESASTNQTSMYLCASSFNAGFGNQPQHFGDGTRLSIL.

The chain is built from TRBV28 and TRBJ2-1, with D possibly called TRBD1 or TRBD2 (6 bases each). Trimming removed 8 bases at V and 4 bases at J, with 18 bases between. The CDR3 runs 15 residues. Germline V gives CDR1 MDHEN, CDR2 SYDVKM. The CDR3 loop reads CASSKGGQAYNEQFF. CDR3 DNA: TGTGCCAGCTCAAAAGGGGGGCAGGCATACAATGAGCAGTTCTTC.

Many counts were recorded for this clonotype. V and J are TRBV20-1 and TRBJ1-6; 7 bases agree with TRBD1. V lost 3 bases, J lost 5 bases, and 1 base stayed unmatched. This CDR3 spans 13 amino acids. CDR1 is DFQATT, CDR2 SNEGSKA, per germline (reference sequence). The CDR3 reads CSARTGNNSPLHF. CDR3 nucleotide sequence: TGCAGTGCTAGGACAGGGAATAATTCACCCCTCCACTTT.

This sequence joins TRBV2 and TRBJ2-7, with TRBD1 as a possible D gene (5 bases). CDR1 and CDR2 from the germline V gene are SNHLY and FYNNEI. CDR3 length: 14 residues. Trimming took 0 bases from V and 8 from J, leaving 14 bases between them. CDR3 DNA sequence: TGTGCCAGCAGTGAAGCGCTTCAGGGCCAAAAGCAGTACTTC. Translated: CASSEALQGQKQYF.

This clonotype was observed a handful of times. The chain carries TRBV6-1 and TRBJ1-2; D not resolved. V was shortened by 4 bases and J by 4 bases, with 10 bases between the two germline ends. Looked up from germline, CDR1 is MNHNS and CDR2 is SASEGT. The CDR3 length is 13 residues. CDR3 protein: CASSAGRTYGYTF. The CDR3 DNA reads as TGTGCCAGCAGTGCCGGGAGGACCTATGGCTACACCTTC.

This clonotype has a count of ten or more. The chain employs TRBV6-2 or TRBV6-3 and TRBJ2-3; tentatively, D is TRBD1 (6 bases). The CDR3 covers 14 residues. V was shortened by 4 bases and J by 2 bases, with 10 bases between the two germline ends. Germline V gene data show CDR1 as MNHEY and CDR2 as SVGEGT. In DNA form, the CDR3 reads TGTGCCAGCAGTTTGGCAGGGGACACAGATACGCAGTATTTT. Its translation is CASSLAGDTDTQYF.

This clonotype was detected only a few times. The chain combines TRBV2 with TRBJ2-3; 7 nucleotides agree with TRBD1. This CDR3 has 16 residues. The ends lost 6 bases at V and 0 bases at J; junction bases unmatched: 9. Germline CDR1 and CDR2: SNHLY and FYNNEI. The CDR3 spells CASRRQGAFSTDTQYF. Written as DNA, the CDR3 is TGTGCCAGCAGACGACAGGGCGCGTTCAGCACAGATACGCAGTATTTT.

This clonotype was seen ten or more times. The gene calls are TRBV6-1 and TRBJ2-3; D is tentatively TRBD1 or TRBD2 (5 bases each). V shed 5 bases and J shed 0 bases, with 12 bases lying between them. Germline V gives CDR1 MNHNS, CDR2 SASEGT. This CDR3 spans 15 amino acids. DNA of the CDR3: TGTGCCAGCAGTACCGGGACGGTCAGCACAGATACGCAGTATTTT. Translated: CASSTGTVSTDTQYF.

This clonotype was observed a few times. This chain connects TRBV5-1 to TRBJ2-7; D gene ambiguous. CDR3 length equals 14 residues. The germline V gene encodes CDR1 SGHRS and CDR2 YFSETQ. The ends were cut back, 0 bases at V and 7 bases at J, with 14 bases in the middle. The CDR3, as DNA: TGCGCCAGCAGCTTGGTAGCTCAGGTGAAAGAGCAGTACTTC. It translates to CASSLVAQVKEQYF.

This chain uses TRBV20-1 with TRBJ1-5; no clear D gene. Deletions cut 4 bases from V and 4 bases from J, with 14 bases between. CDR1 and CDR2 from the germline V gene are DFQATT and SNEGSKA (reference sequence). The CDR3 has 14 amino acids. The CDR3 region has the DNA TGCAGTGCTAAGCTTCGGCAGAAAAATCAGCCCCAGCATTTT. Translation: CSAKLRQKNQPQHF.

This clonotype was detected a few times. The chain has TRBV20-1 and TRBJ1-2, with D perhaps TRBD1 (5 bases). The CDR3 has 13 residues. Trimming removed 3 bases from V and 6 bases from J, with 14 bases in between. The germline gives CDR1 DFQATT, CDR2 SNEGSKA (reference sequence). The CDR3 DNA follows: TGCAGTGCTAGTCCCCCAGGGAGGCATGGCTACACCTTC. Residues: CSASPPGRHGYTF.

Here the CDR3 DNA reads TGCAGTGCTCCGACAGGCGTCCCTCCCAATGAGCAGTTCTTC. The encoded protein is CSAPTGVPPNEQFF. The J gene is TRBJ2-1, the V gene TRBV20-1, with TRBD1 as a possible D gene (6 bases). Germline-derived CDR1 and CDR2 are DFQATT and SNEGSKA (reference sequence). The CDR3 covers 14 residues. With 5 bases removed from V and 6 bases from J, the gap between germline ends came to 17 bases.

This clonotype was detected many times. CDR3 DNA: TGTGCCAGCAGCTTAGTGTCTAGCGGTTCTACCTACGAGCAGTACTTC. This sequence encodes CASSLVSSGSTYEQYF. This rearrangement joins TRBV7-2 to TRBJ2-7, with 7 bases fitting TRBD2. CDR3 length: 16 amino acids. CDR1 is SGHTA and CDR2 is FQGNSA in the germline V gene. V trimming: 1 base; J trimming: 2 bases; junction bases outside the gene matches: 8. The whole variable domain, remainder taken from reference TRBV7-2 and TRBJ2-7, is GAGVSQSPSNKVTEKGKDVELRCDPISGHTALYWYRQSLGQGLEFLIYFQGNSAPDKSGLPSDRFSAERTGGSVSTLTIQRTQQEDSAVYLCASSLVSSGSTYEQYFGPGTRLTVT.

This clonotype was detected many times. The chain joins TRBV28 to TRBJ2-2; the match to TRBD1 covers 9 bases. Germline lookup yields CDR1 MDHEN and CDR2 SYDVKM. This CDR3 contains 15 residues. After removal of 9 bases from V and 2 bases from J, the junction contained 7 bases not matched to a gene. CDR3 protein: CASTGGVTNTGELFF. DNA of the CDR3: TGTGCCAGTACAGGGGGCGTAACCAACACCGGGGAGCTGTTTTTT. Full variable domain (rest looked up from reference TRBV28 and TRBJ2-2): DVKVTQSSRYLVKRTGEKVFLECVQDMDHENMFWYRQDPGLGLRLIYFSYDVKMKEKGDIPEGYSVSREKKERFSLILESASTNQTSMYLCASTGGVTNTGELFFGEGSRLTVL.

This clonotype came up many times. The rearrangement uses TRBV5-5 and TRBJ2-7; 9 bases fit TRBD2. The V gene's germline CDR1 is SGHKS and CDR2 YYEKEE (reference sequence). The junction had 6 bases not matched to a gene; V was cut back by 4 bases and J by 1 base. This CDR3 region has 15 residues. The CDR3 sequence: CASSHRLAESYEQYF. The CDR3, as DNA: TGTGCCAGCAGCCACCGACTAGCGGAATCCTACGAGCAGTACTTC. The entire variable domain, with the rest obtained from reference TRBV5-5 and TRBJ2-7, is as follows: DAGVTQSPTHLIKTRGQQVTLRCSPISGHKSVSWYQQVLGQGPQFIFQYYEKEERGRGNFPDRFSARQFPNYSSELNVNALLLGDSALYLCASSHRLAESYEQYFGPGTRLTVT.

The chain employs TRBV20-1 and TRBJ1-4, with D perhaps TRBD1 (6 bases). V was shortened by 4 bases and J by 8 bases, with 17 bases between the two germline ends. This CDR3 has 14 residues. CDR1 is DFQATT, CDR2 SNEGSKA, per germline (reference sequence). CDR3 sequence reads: CSANFGTQAEKLFF. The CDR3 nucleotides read TGCAGTGCTAATTTTGGGACACAGGCAGAAAAACTGTTTTTT.

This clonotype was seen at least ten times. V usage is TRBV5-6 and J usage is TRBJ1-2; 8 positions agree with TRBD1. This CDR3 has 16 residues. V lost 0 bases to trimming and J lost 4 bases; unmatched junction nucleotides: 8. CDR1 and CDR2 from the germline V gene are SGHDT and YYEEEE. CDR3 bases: TGTGCCAGCAGCTTGGTTCGGGACAGGAGGCCCTATGGCTACACCTTC. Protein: CASSLVRDRRPYGYTF.

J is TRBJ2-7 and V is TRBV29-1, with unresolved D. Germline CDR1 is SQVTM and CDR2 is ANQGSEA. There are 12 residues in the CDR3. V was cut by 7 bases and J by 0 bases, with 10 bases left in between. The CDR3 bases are TGCAGCGATCACAGTGTCTCCTACGAGCAGTACTTC. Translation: CSDHSVSYEQYF.